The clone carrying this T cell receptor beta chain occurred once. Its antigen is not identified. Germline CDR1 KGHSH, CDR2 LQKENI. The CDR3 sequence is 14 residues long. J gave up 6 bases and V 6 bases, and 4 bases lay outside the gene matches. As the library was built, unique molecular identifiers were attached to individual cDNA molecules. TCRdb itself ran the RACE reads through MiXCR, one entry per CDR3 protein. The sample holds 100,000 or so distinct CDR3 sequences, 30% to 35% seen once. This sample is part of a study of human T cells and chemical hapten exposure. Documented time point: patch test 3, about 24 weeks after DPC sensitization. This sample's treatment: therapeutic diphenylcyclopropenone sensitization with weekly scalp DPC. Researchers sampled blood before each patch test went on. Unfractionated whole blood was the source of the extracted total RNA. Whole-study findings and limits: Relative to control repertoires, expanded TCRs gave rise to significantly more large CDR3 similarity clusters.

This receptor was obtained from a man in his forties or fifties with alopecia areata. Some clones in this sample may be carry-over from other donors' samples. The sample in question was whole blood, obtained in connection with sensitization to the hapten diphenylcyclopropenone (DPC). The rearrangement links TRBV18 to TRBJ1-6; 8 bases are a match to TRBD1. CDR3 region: CASSPDRVNSPLHF. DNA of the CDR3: TGTGCCAGCTCCCCGGACAGGGTTAATTCACCCCTCCACTTT.